This T cell receptor beta chain is drawn from a study of PD-L1 blockade in urothelial cancer. Turning to the study itself: Men with urothelial cancer arising in the bladder made up about nine tenths of the roughly 29 patients. T cell content in blood samples showed a median of 141,255. Findings of the study overall: Durable benefit was linked to greater 3-week expansion of tumor-associated blood clones.

CDR1 is MNHEY, CDR2 SMNVEV, per germline (reference sequence). The length of the CDR3 is 14 residues. V lost 4 bases and J lost 10, with 14 bases in between. The authors spiked synthetic TCR analog templates into each PCR. Here immunoSEQ multiplex PCR was the method, and the copy in TCRdb shows in-frame clones only, minus some. The data show about 45,000 clones, with about 91% seen just once and about 4.2% held by the top ten. With respect to this clone: Antigen specificity is unknown.

This clonotype was obtained from a man at least 80 years old with urothelial cancer. This sample comprised PBMCs, obtained around atezolizumab (anti-PD-L1) treatment. This sequence joins TRBV27 and TRBJ1-6; the D is unclear. The CDR3, as DNA: TGTGCCAGCAGTTCGGTGCGGCAGCAATCACCCCTCCACTTT. Amino acid sequence: CASSSVRQQSPLHF.